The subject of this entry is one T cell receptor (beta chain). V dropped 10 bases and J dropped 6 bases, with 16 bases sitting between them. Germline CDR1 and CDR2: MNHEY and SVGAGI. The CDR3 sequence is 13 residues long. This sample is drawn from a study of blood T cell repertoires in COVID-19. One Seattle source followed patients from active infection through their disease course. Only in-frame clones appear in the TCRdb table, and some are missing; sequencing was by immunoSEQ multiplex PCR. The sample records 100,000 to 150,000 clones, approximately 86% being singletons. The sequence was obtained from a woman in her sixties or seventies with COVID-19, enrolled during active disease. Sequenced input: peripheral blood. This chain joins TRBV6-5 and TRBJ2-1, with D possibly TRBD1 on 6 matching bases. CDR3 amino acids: CATRQVTANEQFF. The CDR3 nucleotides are TGTGCCACCAGACAGGTCACCGCCAATGAGCAGTTCTTC.